These T cell receptor beta chains were read from a single sample in a study of Graves' ophthalmopathy and Graves' hyperthyroidism. Using its own MiXCR run on the multiplex PCR reads, TCRdb lists one record per CDR3 protein. Here the sample spans hundreds of thousands of distinct CDR3 sequences, roughly 20% being singletons. The sample was peripheral blood. The source is a woman between 18 and 30 years old with stable Graves' hyperthyroidism. Some clones in this sample may be carry-over from other donors' samples. The CDR3 runs from the conserved cysteine through the conserved F or W. A D gene is named only where the DNA matches it firmly. The size entry is marked missing in some rows and otherwise reads once, few, many or a size class.

D: NA
J: TRBJ1-2
length: 14
size: few
V: TRBV25-1
DNA: TGTGCCAGCAGTGAAAGAGTATATAACTATGGCTACACCTTC
CDR3: CASSERVYNYGYTF

D: NA
J: TRBJ2-7
length: 15
size: NA
V: TRBV27
DNA: TGTGCCAGCAGTTTCCAAGACCCGGGGGTCTACGAGCAGTACTTC
CDR3: CASSFQDPGVYEQYF

D: TRBD1
J: TRBJ1-3
length: 16
size: many
V: TRBV6-5
DNA: TGTGCCAGCAGTCGACCGACAGGGTCTAACGGAAACACCATATATTTT
CDR3: CASSRPTGSNGNTIYF

D: NA
J: TRBJ1-2
length: 14
size: many
V: TRBV12-3/TRBV12-4
DNA: TGTGCCAGCAGTTTATATCCAGGGAACTATGGCTACACCTTC
CDR3: CASSLYPGNYGYTF

D: TRBD1
J: TRBJ2-7
length: 15
size: NA
V: TRBV28
DNA: TGTGCCAGCAGTACTTGGACAGGGGGCACCTACGAGCAGTACTTC
CDR3: CASSTWTGGTYEQYF

D: NA
J: TRBJ1-1
length: 13
size: many
V: TRBV12-3/TRBV12-4
DNA: TGTGCCAGCAGTTCCGTCATGAACACTGAAGCTTTCTTT
CDR3: CASSSVMNTEAFF

D: NA
J: TRBJ1-3
length: 14
size: few
V: TRBV20-1
DNA: TGCAGTGCTAGACGGAGAGCCTCTGGAAACACCATATATTTT
CDR3: CSARRRASGNTIYF

D: NA
J: TRBJ1-5
length: 15
size: NA
V: TRBV20-1
DNA: TGCAGTGCCCATGAAAATTTTTATAGCAATCAGCCCCAGCATTTT
CDR3: CSAHENFYSNQPQHF

D: NA
J: TRBJ1-1
length: 15
size: many
V: TRBV5-1
DNA: TGCGCCAGCAGCCCCCGGACAGAAATGAACACTGAAGCTTTCTTT
CDR3: CASSPRTEMNTEAFF

D: TRBD1
J: TRBJ1-2
length: 15
size: many
V: TRBV12-3/TRBV12-4
DNA: TGTGCCAGCAGTTTAGCTCCGGGACAGGTTGCTGGCTACACCTTC
CDR3: CASSLAPGQVAGYTF

D: NA
J: TRBJ2-2
length: 14
size: NA
V: TRBV5-1
DNA: TGCGCCAGCAGCATGGGACAAGGGAAAGGGGAGCTGTTTTTT
CDR3: CASSMGQGKGELFF

D: NA
J: TRBJ1-6
length: 18
size: NA
V: TRBV4-1
DNA: TGCGCCAGCAGTCGGCGTTCCATTTGGTGGCCCTATAATTCACCCCTCCACTTT
CDR3: CASSRRSIWWPYNSPLHF

D: NA
J: TRBJ1-5
length: 15
size: many
V: TRBV6-1
DNA: TGTGCCAGCAGTGACCGGCCAGGGTTTTATCAGCCCCAGCATTTT
CDR3: CASSDRPGFYQPQHF

D: NA
J: TRBJ1-1
length: 13
size: many
V: TRBV6-2/TRBV6-3
DNA: TGTGCCAGCAGTTATATGTCCGTGGCTGAAGCTTTCTTT
CDR3: CASSYMSVAEAFF

D: TRBD1
J: TRBJ1-1
length: 15
size: few
V: TRBV12-3/TRBV12-4
DNA: TGTGCCAGCAGTTTAGGGGGAAGGGGGCCCACTGAAGCTTTCTTT
CDR3: CASSLGGRGPTEAFF

D: NA
J: TRBJ2-2
length: 15
size: NA
V: TRBV7-2
DNA: TGTGCCAGCAGCTTTGGGACCTGGGGGGCCGGGGAGCTGTTTTTT
CDR3: CASSFGTWGAGELFF

D: NA
J: TRBJ2-7
length: 14
size: NA
V: TRBV28
DNA: TGTGCCAGCAGTTACGGTGGGCGGGGCCGGGAGCAGTACTTC
CDR3: CASSYGGRGREQYF

D: NA
J: TRBJ1-1
length: 15
size: many
V: TRBV15
DNA: TGTGCCACCAGCAGAGGATTCAGGGAGGAGGGTGAAGCTTTCTTT
CDR3: CATSRGFREEGEAFF

D: NA
J: TRBJ2-5
length: 16
size: many
V: TRBV28
DNA: TGTGCCAGCCGTACGGACGGAGGGTTCCTTGGGGAGACCCAGTACTTC
CDR3: CASRTDGGFLGETQYF

D: NA
J: TRBJ1-1
length: 13
size: once
V: TRBV5-1
DNA: TGCGCCTGCAGCTCGATCCTGAACACTGAAGCTTTCTTT
CDR3: CACSSILNTEAFF

D: NA
J: TRBJ1-5
length: 11
size: NA
V: TRBV12-3/TRBV12-4
DNA: TGTGCCAGCAGGGGACCGGGGCCCCAGCATTTT
CDR3: CASRGPGPQHF

D: NA
J: TRBJ1-2
length: 13
size: many
V: TRBV4-1
DNA: TGCGCCAGCAGCCAAAACAGGGTAGAGGGCTACACCTTC
CDR3: CASSQNRVEGYTF

D: NA
J: TRBJ1-2
length: 12
size: many
V: TRBV30
DNA: TGTGCCTGGAGTGTCGGAGGGTATGGCTACACCTTC
CDR3: CAWSVGGYGYTF

D: NA
J: TRBJ2-5
length: 16
size: few
V: TRBV5-1
DNA: TGCGCCAGCAGCTCTTGGGCAGAAGTTGACCAAGAGACCCAGTACTTC
CDR3: CASSSWAEVDQETQYF

D: TRBD1
J: TRBJ2-7
length: 15
size: NA
V: TRBV12-3/TRBV12-4
DNA: TGTGCCAGCAGTTTTTCCGGGGACAGCTCCTACGAGCAGTACTTC
CDR3: CASSFSGDSSYEQYF

D: NA
J: TRBJ1-1
length: 15
size: NA
V: TRBV7-8
DNA: TGTGCCAGCAGCTTATCAGGGGCCGGGAACACTGAAGCTTTCTTT
CDR3: CASSLSGAGNTEAFF

D: TRBD2
J: TRBJ2-7
length: 15
size: NA
V: TRBV2
DNA: TGTGCCAGCAAGAAACTAGCGGGGGGGCCCTACGAGCAGTACTTC
CDR3: CASKKLAGGPYEQYF

D: NA
J: TRBJ1-1
length: 14
size: many
V: TRBV9
DNA: TGTGCCAGCAGCCCGAGCGGGGCACACACTGAAGCTTTCTTT
CDR3: CASSPSGAHTEAFF

D: NA
J: TRBJ2-6
length: 16
size: NA
V: TRBV6-5
DNA: TGTGCCAGCAGCTCCTCCGGTACCGTTGGGGCCAACGTCCTGACTTTC
CDR3: CASSSSGTVGANVLTF

D: NA
J: TRBJ1-5
length: 14
size: many
V: TRBV19
DNA: TGTGCCAGTAAATCAACCAACCCAAATCAGCCCCAGCATTTT
CDR3: CASKSTNPNQPQHF

D: NA
J: TRBJ1-1
length: 13
size: many
V: TRBV29-1
DNA: TGCAGCGCTGTGACATTTATGAACACTGAAGCTTTCTTT
CDR3: CSAVTFMNTEAFF

D: NA
J: TRBJ1-2
length: 14
size: many
V: TRBV25-1
DNA: TGTGCCAGCAGTGACCCCGGACGACTCTATGGCTACACCTTC
CDR3: CASSDPGRLYGYTF

D: NA
J: TRBJ1-1
length: 14
size: NA
V: TRBV29-1
DNA: TGCAGCGTTGGTACCGGGACGGTCCTAGACGAAGCTTTCTTT
CDR3: CSVGTGTVLDEAFF

D: NA
J: TRBJ1-1
length: 14
size: few
V: TRBV11-1
DNA: TGTGCCAGCAGCTCAGGGTGGAAGGGCACTGAAGCTTTCTTT
CDR3: CASSSGWKGTEAFF

D: NA
J: TRBJ1-1
length: 13
size: NA
V: TRBV19
DNA: TGTGCCAGTAGTATCGCCTTGAACACTGAAGCTTTCTTT
CDR3: CASSIALNTEAFF

D: NA
J: TRBJ2-7
length: 15
size: many
V: TRBV6-5
DNA: TGTGCCAGCAGTTACGCCAGGCCGGGAACCTACGAGCAGTACTTC
CDR3: CASSYARPGTYEQYF

D: NA
J: TRBJ2-7
length: 15
size: many
V: TRBV27
DNA: TGTGCCAGCAGTTTATATGGGACTCTTCCCTACGAGCAGTACTTC
CDR3: CASSLYGTLPYEQYF

D: NA
J: TRBJ2-7
length: 15
size: many
V: TRBV11-1
DNA: TGTGCCAGCAGCTCTAGCCGCGTATGGTCCTACGAGCAGTACTTC
CDR3: CASSSSRVWSYEQYF

D: TRBD2
J: TRBJ2-5
length: 15
size: many
V: TRBV20-1
DNA: TGCAGTGCCCTACCGGGACTAGCGGGGGCTACGGCCCAGTACTTC
CDR3: CSALPGLAGATAQYF

D: NA
J: TRBJ1-6
length: 15
size: many
V: TRBV11-2
DNA: TGTGCCAGCAGAGCGGACAGAACCCATAATTCACCCCTCCACTTT
CDR3: CASRADRTHNSPLHF

D: NA
J: TRBJ1-1
length: 10
size: many
V: TRBV7-7
DNA: TGTGCCAGCAGCTTAAAGGGGGTTTTCTTT
CDR3: CASSLKGVFF

D: TRBD1
J: TRBJ2-2
length: 15
size: NA
V: TRBV4-1
DNA: TGCGCCAGCAGCCAAAAGGACAGGGTGACCGGGGAGCTGTTTTTT
CDR3: CASSQKDRVTGELFF

D: NA
J: TRBJ1-6
length: 16
size: many
V: TRBV6-5
DNA: TGTGCCAGCAGTCAGTCGAGAACCTCCTATAATTCACCCCTCCACTTT
CDR3: CASSQSRTSYNSPLHF

D: NA
J: TRBJ1-2
length: 15
size: many
V: TRBV12-3/TRBV12-4
DNA: TGTGCCAGCACTCAAACCGAAGCCCGTGACTATGGCTACACCTTC
CDR3: CASTQTEARDYGYTF

D: NA
J: TRBJ2-5
length: 13
size: few
V: TRBV29-1
DNA: TGCAGCGTGGCGGTAGGGCTTGGGGAGACCCAGTACTTC
CDR3: CSVAVGLGETQYF